Listed below are T cell receptor beta chains from one sample, sequenced in a study of T cell repertoires in cytomegalovirus infection. Their cognate antigens are unknown. MiXCR was run by TCRdb on the reads, yielding one entry per CDR3 protein. The profile shows fewer than 65,000 distinct CDR3 sequences, over 15% of them singletons. This specimen was CD8+ T cells from cultured PBMCs, taken from culture after CMV antigen stimulation. These TCRs come from a human donor in good health (CMV status not recorded). Some clones in this sample may be carry-over from other donors' samples. Each CDR3 is given with its conserved first and last residue. Fields, in order: V gene, D gene, J gene, clone size, CDR3 protein, CDR3 DNA. The D gene is left open where the match is weak. Size tells how often a clone was seen (once, few, many) or the class of an expanded clone, and some rows leave it out.

TRBV27	TRBD1	TRBJ1-1	medium-sized	CASGTGGGTEAFF	TGTGCCAGCGGGACAGGGGGGGGCACTGAAGCTTTCTTT
TRBV19	NA	TRBJ2-1	few	CASSNPLKGGVMNEQFF	TGTGCCAGTAGTAACCCCTTAAAGGGAGGTGTTATGAATGAGCAGTTCTTC
TRBV7-6	NA	TRBJ2-1	NA	CASSLVGRSYNEQFF	TGTGCCAGCAGCTTAGTGGGTCGCTCCTACAATGAGCAGTTCTTC
TRBV7-2	TRBD2	TRBJ2-7	few	CASSLRGLADLAYEQYF	TGTGCCAGCAGCCTACGAGGACTAGCCGACCTGGCCTACGAGCAGTACTTC
TRBV6-1	NA	TRBJ1-2	NA	CASRAGVGANYVYTF	TGTGCCAGCAGGGCAGGGGTCGGGGCTAACTATGTCTACACCTTC
TRBV27	TRBD1	TRBJ1-2	NA	CASSRIDREGGYTF	TGTGCCAGTTCCCGCATCGACAGGGAGGGTGGCTACACCTTC
TRBV7-2	NA	TRBJ1-3	few	CASSSGPGNTIYF	TGTGCCAGCAGCTCTGGCCCCGGGAACACCATATATTTT
TRBV6-4	TRBD2	TRBJ2-1	NA	CASSDEGTSGYNEQFF	TGTGCCAGCAGTGACGAGGGGACTAGCGGCTACAATGAGCAGTTCTTC
TRBV6-8	NA	TRBJ1-2	few	CASSPGADYGYTF	TGTGCCAGCAGTCCCGGGGCGGACTATGGCTACACCTTC
TRBV19	TRBD1	TRBJ2-7	few	CASSIDGSGTGDYEQYF	TGTGCCAGTAGTATAGATGGGTCCGGGACAGGGGACTACGAGCAGTACTTC
TRBV12-3/TRBV12-4	TRBD2	TRBJ2-7	few	CASSLQVGTGGMEQYF	TGTGCCAGCAGTCTCCAGGTCGGGACCGGGGGGATGGAGCAGTACTTC
TRBV12-3/TRBV12-4	NA	TRBJ2-4	NA	CASSLETTTLAKNIQYF	TGTGCCAGCAGTTTAGAGACTACCACTTTAGCCAAAAACATTCAGTACTTC
TRBV11-2	TRBD2	TRBJ2-7	NA	CASSLSSGGEQYF	TGTGCCAGCAGCTTATCGTCGGGGGGGGAGCAGTACTTC
TRBV7-2	NA	TRBJ2-7	NA	CASSLGGIDYEQYF	TGTGCCAGCAGCTTAGGAGGAATCGACTACGAGCAGTACTTC
TRBV29-1	TRBD2	TRBJ2-1	few	CSVEGLAGAYNEQFF	TGCAGCGTTGAAGGGCTAGCGGGAGCCTACAATGAGCAGTTCTTC
TRBV15	NA	TRBJ2-7	NA	CATSPRDKGYEQYF	TGTGCCACCAGCCCCCGGGACAAGGGCTACGAGCAGTACTTC
TRBV7-9	NA	TRBJ2-5	few	CASSWVSVGQETQYF	TGTGCCAGCAGTTGGGTATCGGTGGGGCAAGAGACCCAGTACTTC
TRBV12-5	TRBD1	TRBJ1-2	NA	CASGSGTGANYGYTF	TGTGCTAGTGGTTCCGGGACAGGGGCTAACTATGGCTACACCTTC
TRBV6-2/TRBV6-3	NA	TRBJ1-1	few	CASSYARGPTEAFF	TGTGCCAGCAGTTACGCTCGGGGACCCACTGAAGCTTTCTTT
TRBV12-3/TRBV12-4	NA	TRBJ2-7	few	CASSLNPYEQYF	TGTGCCAGCAGTTTGAACCCATACGAGCAGTACTTC
TRBV12-3/TRBV12-4	NA	TRBJ2-2	NA	CASSLKPFGGELFF	TGTGCCAGCAGTTTGAAACCCTTCGGCGGGGAGCTGTTTTTT
TRBV7-8	NA	TRBJ1-4	NA	CASSLRTPDEKLFF	TGTGCCAGCAGCTTAAGAACGCCGGATGAAAAACTGTTTTTT
TRBV7-9	NA	TRBJ2-7	few	CASSGRGRDYEQYF	TGTGCCAGCAGCGGCAGGGGCCGGGACTACGAGCAGTACTTC
TRBV4-3	TRBD2	TRBJ2-7	few	CASSQEAAGAAYEQYF	TGCGCCAGCAGCCAAGAAGCTGCGGGAGCGGCCTACGAGCAGTACTTC